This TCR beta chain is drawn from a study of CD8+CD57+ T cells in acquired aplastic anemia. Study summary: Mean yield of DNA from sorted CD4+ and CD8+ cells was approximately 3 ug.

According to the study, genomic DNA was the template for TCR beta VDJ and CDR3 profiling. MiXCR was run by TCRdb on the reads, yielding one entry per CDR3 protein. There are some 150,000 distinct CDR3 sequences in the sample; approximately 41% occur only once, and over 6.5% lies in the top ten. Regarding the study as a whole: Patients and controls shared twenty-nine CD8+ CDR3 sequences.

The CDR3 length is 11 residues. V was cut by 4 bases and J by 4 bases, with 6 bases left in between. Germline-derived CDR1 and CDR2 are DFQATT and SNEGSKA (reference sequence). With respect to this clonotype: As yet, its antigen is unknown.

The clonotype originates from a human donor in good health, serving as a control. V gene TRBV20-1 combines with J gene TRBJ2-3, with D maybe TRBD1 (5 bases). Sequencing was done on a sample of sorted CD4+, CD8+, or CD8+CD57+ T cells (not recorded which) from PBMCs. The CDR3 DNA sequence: TGCAGTGCTAAGGGGTCAGATACGCAGTATTTT. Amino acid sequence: CSAKGSDTQYF.